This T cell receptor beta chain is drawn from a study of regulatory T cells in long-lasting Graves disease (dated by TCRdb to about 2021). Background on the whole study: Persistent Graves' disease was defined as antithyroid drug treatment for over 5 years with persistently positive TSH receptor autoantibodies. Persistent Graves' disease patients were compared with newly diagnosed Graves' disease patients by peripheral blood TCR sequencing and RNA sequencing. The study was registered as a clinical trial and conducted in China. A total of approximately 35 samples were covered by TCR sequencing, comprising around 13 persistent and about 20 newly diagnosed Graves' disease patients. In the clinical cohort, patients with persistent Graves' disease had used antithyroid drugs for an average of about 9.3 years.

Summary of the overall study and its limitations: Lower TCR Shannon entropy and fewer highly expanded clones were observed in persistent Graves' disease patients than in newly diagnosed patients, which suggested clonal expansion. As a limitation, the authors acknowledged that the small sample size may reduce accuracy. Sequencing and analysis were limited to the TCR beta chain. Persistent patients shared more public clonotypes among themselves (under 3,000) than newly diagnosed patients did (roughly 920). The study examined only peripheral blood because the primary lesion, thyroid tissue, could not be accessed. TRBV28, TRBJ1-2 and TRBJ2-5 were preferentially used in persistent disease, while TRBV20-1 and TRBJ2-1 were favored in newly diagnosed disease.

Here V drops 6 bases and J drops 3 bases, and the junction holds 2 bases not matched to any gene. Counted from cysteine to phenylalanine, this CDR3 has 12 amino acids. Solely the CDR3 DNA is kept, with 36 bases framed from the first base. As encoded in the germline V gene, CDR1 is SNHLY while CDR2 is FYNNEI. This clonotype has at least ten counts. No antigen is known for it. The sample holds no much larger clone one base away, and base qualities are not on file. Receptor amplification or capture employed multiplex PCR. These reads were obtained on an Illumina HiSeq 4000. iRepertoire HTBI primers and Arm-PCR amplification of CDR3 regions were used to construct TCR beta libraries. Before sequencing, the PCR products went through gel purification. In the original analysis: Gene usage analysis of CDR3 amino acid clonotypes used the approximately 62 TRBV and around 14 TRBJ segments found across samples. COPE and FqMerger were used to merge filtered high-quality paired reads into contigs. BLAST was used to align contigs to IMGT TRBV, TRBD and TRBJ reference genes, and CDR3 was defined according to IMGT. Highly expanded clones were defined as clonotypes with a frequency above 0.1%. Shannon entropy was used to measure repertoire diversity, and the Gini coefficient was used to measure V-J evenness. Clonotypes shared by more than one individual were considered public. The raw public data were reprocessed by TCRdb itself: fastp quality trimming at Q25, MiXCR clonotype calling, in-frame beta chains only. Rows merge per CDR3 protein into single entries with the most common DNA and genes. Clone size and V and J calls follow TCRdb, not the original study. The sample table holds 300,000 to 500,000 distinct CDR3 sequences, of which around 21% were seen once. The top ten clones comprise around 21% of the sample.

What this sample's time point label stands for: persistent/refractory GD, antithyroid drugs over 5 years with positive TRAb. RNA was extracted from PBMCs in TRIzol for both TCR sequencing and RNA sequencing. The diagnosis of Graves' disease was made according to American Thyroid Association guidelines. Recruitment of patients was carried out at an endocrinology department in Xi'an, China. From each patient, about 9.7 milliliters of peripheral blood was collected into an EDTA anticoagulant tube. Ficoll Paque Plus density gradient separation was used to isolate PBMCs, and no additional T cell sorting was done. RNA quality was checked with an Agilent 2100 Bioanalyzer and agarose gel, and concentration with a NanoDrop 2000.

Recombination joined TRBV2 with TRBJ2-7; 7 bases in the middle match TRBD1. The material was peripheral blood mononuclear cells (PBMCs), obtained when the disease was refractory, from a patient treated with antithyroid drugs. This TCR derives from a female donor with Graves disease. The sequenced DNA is TGTGCCAGCAGGGGGGACAGCTACGAGCAGTACTTC. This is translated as CASRGDSYEQYF. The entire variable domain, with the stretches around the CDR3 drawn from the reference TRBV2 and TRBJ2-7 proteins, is EPEVTQTPSHQVTQMGQEVILRCVPISNHLYFYWYRQILGQKVEFLVSFYNNEISEKSEIFDDQFSVERPDGSNFTLKIRSTKLEDSAMYFCASRGDSYEQYFGPGTRLTVT.